This record looks at one T cell receptor (beta chain) sequence and its context. Its cognate antigen is unknown. Sequencing was performed with immunoSEQ multiplex PCR; in TCRdb, only in-frame clones are kept and a portion is missing. The sample records 90,000 to 120,000 clones, approximately 91% being singletons. The sample belongs to a study of T cell responses to AZD1222 COVID-19 vaccine. The wider study: Pooled together were second doses at about 4 or about 12 weeks. Study findings and constraints: Among the donors, most were white British and more were female, and clonal diversity was possibly underestimated. Baseline serology detected seropositivity in only a handful of AZD1222 recipients.

Germline CDR1 and CDR2: SGHRS and YFSETQ. The CDR3 extends over 15 amino acids. The V and J ends lost 3 bases and 5 bases respectively, with 14 bases between them. V and J are TRBV5-1 and TRBJ2-2; D not certain. This receptor was identified in an adult in good health. Material: peripheral blood, obtained on day 0 of AZD1222 vaccination. This CDR3 is CASSSPRIITGELFF. Written as DNA, the CDR3 is TGCGCCAGCAGCTCCCCCAGGATAATAACCGGGGAGCTGTTTTTT.